Following are 17 T cell receptor beta chains from one sample sequenced in a study of CD8 T cells in ankylosing spondylitis. Each CDR3 protein is one row after TCRdb ran MiXCR on the 5' RACE reads. The sample yields a few hundred thousand distinct CDR3 sequences, about 20% seen once. The specimen was blood, either unsorted or a sorted T cell fraction (not recorded which). Source of these receptors: a female donor with ankylosing spondylitis or in good health (not recorded which).

The V and J genes are TRBV29-1 and TRBJ2-1; D might be TRBD1 (8 bases). V was trimmed by 6 bases and J by 7 bases, leaving 22 bases between them. In germline, CDR1 is SQVTM, CDR2 ANQGSEA. The CDR3 contains 15 residues. CDR3 sequence reads: CSVRGVGRGPNEQFF. CDR3 sequence (DNA): TGCAGCGTCCGGGGGGTAGGCAGGGGGCCAAATGAGCAGTTCTTC.

The chain employs TRBV6-2 or TRBV6-3 and TRBJ1-2, with D possibly TRBD1 on 6 matching bases. Between the trimmed V and J ends, which lost 6 bases and 4 bases, there was a span of 15 bases. The CDR3 is made up of 14 amino acids. The germline V gene encodes CDR1 MNHEY and CDR2 SVGEGT. The CDR3: CASSSRGTSYGYTF. For the CDR3, the DNA is TGTGCCAGCAGCTCCCGCGGGACAAGCTATGGCTACACCTTC.

The rearrangement joins TRBV2 to TRBJ2-7; D not resolved. Germline V gene lookup returns CDR1 SNHLY and CDR2 FYNNEI. V was clipped by 8 bases and J by 11 bases, with 16 bases between them. This CDR3 comprises 11 residues. CDR3 region: CASRRQGGEYF. Here the CDR3 DNA reads TGTGCCAGCCGGCGGCAAGGTGGGGAGTACTTC.

V gene TRBV29-1 combines with J gene TRBJ2-2, with 7 bases aligning to TRBD2. CDR1 and CDR2 from the germline V gene are SQVTM and ANQGSEA. Trimming at V came to 6 bases and at J to 3 bases, leaving 7 bases not matched to a gene. CDR3 length: 14 residues. The CDR3 DNA sequence: TGCAGCGTAACCCCGGGAGGACACACCGGGGAGCTGTTTTTT. It encodes CSVTPGGHTGELFF.

The chain couples TRBV10-3 to TRBJ2-7; the D gene is possibly TRBD1 (6 bases). The CDR3 spans 14 residues. The V gene's germline CDR1 is ENHRY and CDR2 SYGVKD. V was cut by 3 bases and J by 2 bases, with 11 bases left in between. CDR3 bases: TGTGCCATCAGTGACTACCGGGACACCTACGAGCAGTACTTC. Its translation is CAISDYRDTYEQYF.

J is TRBJ2-7 and V is TRBV20-1; possible D gene TRBD1, 6 bases. Germline V gene lookup returns CDR1 DFQATT and CDR2 SNEGSKA (reference sequence). The CDR3 loop spans 18 amino acids. With 4 bases removed from V and 3 bases from J, the gap between germline ends came to 28 bases. CDR3 region: CSANFRRAGDLFRYEQYF. The DNA of the CDR3 is TGCAGTGCTAATTTTAGAAGGGCAGGGGACCTGTTTCGCTACGAGCAGTACTTC.

This clonotype was seen a few times. The genes are TRBV12-3 or TRBV12-4 and TRBJ2-7; tentative D call: TRBD1 (6 bases). The CDR3 contains 13 residues. The V end was cut by 7 bases, the J end by 3 bases, with 13 bases between. Written as DNA, the CDR3 is TGTGCCAGCAAGAAGTTCAGGGGCTACGAGCAGTACTTC. As protein: CASKKFRGYEQYF.

The chain couples TRBV14 to TRBJ2-3, with D unresolved. From germline, CDR1 is SGHDN and CDR2 FVKESK. The V end was cut by 3 bases, the J end by 7 bases, with 5 bases between. The CDR3 is made up of 11 amino acids. The CDR3 loop reads CASSHGNTQYF. The DNA for the CDR3 is TGTGCCAGCAGCCACGGTAATACGCAGTATTTT.

This chain uses TRBV3-1 with TRBJ1-6; possibly TRBD1 for D (5 bases). V lost 0 bases and J lost 6, with 12 bases in between. Germline lookup yields CDR1 LGHDT and CDR2 YNNKEL (reference sequence). The length of the CDR3 is 16 residues. The CDR3 protein is CASSQEGAGFNSPLHF. Here the CDR3 DNA reads TGTGCCAGCAGCCAAGAAGGGGCAGGATTTAATTCACCCCTCCACTTT.

This clonotype appeared many times. This sequence joins TRBV6-1 and TRBJ1-2; a weak D match, TRBD1 (6 bases). There are 14 residues in the CDR3. V was cut by 5 bases and J by 7 bases, with 17 bases left in between. Germline CDR1 is MNHNS and CDR2 is SASEGT. CDR3 DNA sequence: TGTGCCAGCAGTCCGGACAGATCGACACGTGGCTACACCTTC. It encodes CASSPDRSTRGYTF.

This chain uses TRBV29-1 with TRBJ1-1; possibly TRBD1 for D (5 bases). The V end lost 5 bases, the J end lost 5 bases, and 15 bases lay between the germline ends. The CDR3 totals 13 residues. Germline V lookup: CDR1 SQVTM, CDR2 ANQGSEA. The CDR3 bases are TGCAGCGTTACGACCGGGGGATGGACTGAAGCTTTCTTT. Amino acid sequence: CSVTTGGWTEAFF.

This chain joins TRBV7-6 and TRBJ2-7; D assignment may be TRBD1 or TRBD2 (6 bases each). This CDR3 spans 14 amino acids. The V end was cut by 5 bases, the J end by 6 bases, with 17 bases between. Germline CDR1 and CDR2: SGHVS and FNYEAQ. DNA for the CDR3: TGTGCCAGCAGCCCCCCCGGGGGCTCGAGCGAGCAGTACTTC. Translated, it gives CASSPPGGSSEQYF.

This clonotype was recorded a few times. This chain joins TRBV20-1 and TRBJ2-5, with 10 bases matching TRBD2. CDR1 DFQATT and CDR2 SNEGSKA come from the germline V gene (reference sequence). V lost 0 bases, J lost 5 bases, and 6 bases stayed unmatched. There are 15 residues in the CDR3. CDR3 region: CSARDSGRAQETQYF. The CDR3 DNA reads as TGCAGTGCTAGAGACAGCGGGAGGGCCCAGGAGACCCAGTACTTC.

This clonotype was recorded once. V and J are TRBV6-5 and TRBJ2-7; 7 nucleotides line up with TRBD1. The CDR3 totals 14 residues. The germline gives CDR1 MNHEY, CDR2 SVGAGI. After removal of 2 bases from V and 3 bases from J, the junction contained 4 bases not matched to a gene. CDR3: CASSYGRQGYEQYF. The CDR3 DNA reads TGTGCCAGCAGTTACGGTCGACAGGGCTACGAGCAGTACTTC.

This chain joins TRBV27 and TRBJ2-1; 9 bases map to TRBD1. Trimming took 5 bases from V and 3 from J; bases not matched to a gene: 8. Germline CDR1 and CDR2: MNHEY and SMNVEV (reference sequence). The CDR3 length is 16 residues. The CDR3 sequence: CASSKTDRGVYNEQFF. The CDR3 DNA reads as TGTGCCAGCAGTAAGACGGACAGGGGCGTCTACAATGAGCAGTTCTTC.

The gene calls are TRBV5-1 and TRBJ2-6, with 7 bases lining up with TRBD2. CDR1 is SGHRS and CDR2 is YFSETQ in the germline V gene. The CDR3 consists of 17 residues. V shed 1 base and J 1 base; nucleotides not matched to a gene: 5. CDR3 sequence reads: CASSLRRLASGANVLTF. CDR3 in DNA: TGCGCCAGCAGCTTGCGGAGACTAGCTTCTGGGGCCAACGTCCTGACTTTC.

This clonotype has ten or more counts. CDR3 residues: CASSQNQAAGEAFF. DNA of the CDR3: TGCGCCAGCAGCCAAAACCAGGCGGCGGGAGAAGCTTTCTTT. The chain has TRBV4-3 and TRBJ1-1; D ambiguous. The ends were cut back, 2 bases at V and 8 bases at J, with 15 bases in the middle. The CDR3 spans 14 residues. Germline CDR1 is LGHNA and CDR2 is YSLEER.